This paragraph covers one TCR beta chain sequence. The CDR3 sequence is 15 residues long. The V gene's germline CDR1 is SNHLY and CDR2 FYNNEI. Trimming took 2 bases from V and 6 from J; bases not matched to a gene: 7. Cohort assignment relied on participant-reported clinical history. Recovered status in Cohort 3 required two negative PCRs, clearance, or symptom resolution. Clones were sequenced by immunoSEQ multiplex PCR, and TCRdb holds only the in-frame ones, with some missing. The data hold 390,000 or so clones, with roughly four fifths observed a single time. This sample is drawn from a study of blood T cell repertoires in COVID-19.

The sequencing sample was made of PBMCs or T cells enriched from blood (not recorded which). The sequence derives from a woman in her fifties or sixties who had recovered from COVID-19. The V call is TRBV2, the J call TRBJ2-7, with TRBD2 matching over 10 bases. The CDR3 sequence is CASSELASGSTEQYF. CDR3 DNA sequence: TGTGCCAGCAGTGAATTGGCTAGCGGGAGTACCGAGCAGTACTTC.